Presented here are 5 T cell receptor beta chains from one specimen sequenced in a study of blood T cells in healthy people across ages. Through a sample-barcoded 5' primer and a J-beta primer mix, a second PCR was run for roughly 7 to 11 cycles. TCRdb processed the 5' RACE reads anew with MiXCR; each CDR3 protein has one entry. Among more than 800,000 distinct CDR3 sequences listed, 35% to 55% were seen once. Source material: blood. These receptors were obtained from a woman in her sixties in good health.

V is TRBV6-5 and J is TRBJ2-1; weak D call: TRBD1 (5 bases). Germline CDR1 MNHEY, CDR2 SVGAGI. Trimming shortened V by 5 bases and J by 10 bases, and 24 bases separated the two germline ends. This CDR3 is 16 amino acids long. This CDR3 is CASSRFWVGQESEQFF. CDR3 nucleotides: TGTGCCAGCAGTCGCTTTTGGGTGGGGCAAGAGTCGGAGCAGTTCTTC.

This clonotype appeared a few times. The V call is TRBV2, the J call TRBJ1-2, with TRBD1 as a possible D gene (5 bases). V gave up 4 bases and J gave up 4 bases, with 10 bases separating them. CDR3 size: 13 residues. Germline CDR1 reads SNHLY; CDR2 reads FYNNEI. The CDR3 nucleotides read TGTGCCAGCAGTGTGGGGGAGAGCTATGGCTACACCTTC. As protein: CASSVGESYGYTF.

This clonotype has only a few counts. The chain employs TRBV3-1 and TRBJ2-7, with D possibly TRBD1 on 6 matching bases. The germline CDR1 and CDR2 sequences are LGHDT and YNNKEL (reference sequence). Trimming left V 1 base short and J 2 bases short, with 9 bases between. The length of the CDR3 is 14 residues. The CDR3 protein is CASSQVQGPYEQYF. CDR3 coding DNA: TGTGCCAGCAGCCAAGTTCAGGGGCCCTACGAGCAGTACTTC.

The chain has TRBV20-1 and TRBJ2-3, with 16 bases that match TRBD2. The CDR3 runs to 18 residues. Germline V gives CDR1 DFQATT, CDR2 SNEGSKA (reference sequence). V gave up 7 bases and J gave up 1 base; unmatched junction bases: 11. CDR3 residues: CSVAGTSGRAYGTDTQYF. The CDR3 DNA is TGCAGTGTCGCCGGGACTAGCGGGAGGGCCTATGGCACAGATACGCAGTATTTT.

The chain couples TRBV3-1 to TRBJ1-1; 8 positions match TRBD1. J gave up 2 bases and V 6 bases, and 11 bases lay outside the gene matches. Germline V gene lookup returns CDR1 LGHDT and CDR2 YNNKEL (reference sequence). The CDR3 extends over 16 amino acids. CDR3 in amino acids: CASSSRRGRNNTEAFF. DNA for the CDR3: TGTGCCAGCAGTTCACGCAGGGGGCGCAATAACACTGAAGCTTTCTTT.